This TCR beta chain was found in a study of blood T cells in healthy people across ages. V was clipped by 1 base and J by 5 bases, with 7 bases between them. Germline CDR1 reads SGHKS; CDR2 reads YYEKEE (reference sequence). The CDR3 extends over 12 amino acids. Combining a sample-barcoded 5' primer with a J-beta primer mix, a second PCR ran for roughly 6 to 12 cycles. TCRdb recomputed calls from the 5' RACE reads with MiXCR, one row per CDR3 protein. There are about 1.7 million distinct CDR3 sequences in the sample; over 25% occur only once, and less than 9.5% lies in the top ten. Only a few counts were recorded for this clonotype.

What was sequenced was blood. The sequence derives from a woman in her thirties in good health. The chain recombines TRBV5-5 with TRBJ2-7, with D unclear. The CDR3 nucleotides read TGTGCCAGCAGCTTGAGGTGGAACGAGCAGTACTTC. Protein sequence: CASSLRWNEQYF.